This T cell receptor (beta chain) was found in a study of blood T cell repertoires in COVID-19. Study-wide context: Specimens from acute and convalescent COVID-19 originated in the United States, Italy and Spain. T cells, B-cell-depleted T cells, or PBMCs supplied cDNA or gDNA.

Unmatched junction bases numbered 3, after V lost 3 bases and J lost 0 bases. The germline gives CDR1 LNHDA, CDR2 SQIVND (reference sequence). This CDR3 region has 15 residues. Authors' analysis steps: Cell counts per sample came from amplifying reference gene primers. Assay used: immunoSEQ multiplex PCR; TCRdb lists only in-frame clones, some missing. That table furnishes V, J and clone size, whereas the DNA furnished D and trimming. The sample yields approximately 220,000 clones, roughly nine tenths seen once. This receptor was taken from a woman aged 50 to 60 with acute or convalescent COVID-19. Material: peripheral blood. The chain joins TRBV19 to TRBJ1-1; 8 positions agree with TRBD1. The CDR3 sequence is CASSIRQGMNTEAFF. For the CDR3, the DNA is TGTGCCAGTAGTATCCGACAGGGGATGAACACTGAAGCTTTCTTT.